Below, 8 T cell receptor beta chains from the same sample are listed, as sequenced in a study of blood T cell repertoires in COVID-19 (dated by TCRdb to between 2020 and 2021). Library construction relied on the immunoSEQ multiplex PCR assay. This immuneACCESS table, as held by TCRdb, lists in-frame sequences with V and J called but not all clones. Of the missing ones, under half trace to an unresolved V gene in checked studies; the others have no known cause. The sample table lists approximately 140,000 clones, about 80% of them with a count of one. The ten largest clones take up approximately 5.8% of the sample. Source material: peripheral blood. The receptor set was obtained from a human donor in a cohort sampled during active COVID-19.

The chain employs TRBV18 and TRBJ1-2; D uncertain. This CDR3 is built from 13 residues. CDR1 and CDR2 from the germline V gene are KGHSH and LQKENI. Trimming stripped 5 bases from V and 3 bases from J, with 10 bases between. The CDR3 DNA sequence: TGTGCCAGCTCAGCAACGGGTGACTATGGCTACACCTTC. The encoded protein is CASSATGDYGYTF.

This clone showed up just a few times. The chain is built from TRBV7-9 and TRBJ1-1; D gene unclear. The CDR3 has 14 amino acids. Germline lookup yields CDR1 SEHNR and CDR2 FQNEAQ (reference sequence). V lost 4 bases and J lost 1, with 10 bases in between. CDR3 nucleotides: TGTGCCAGCAGCTCAATTCGGGAGAACACTGAAGCTTTCTTT. Translation gives CASSSIRENTEAFF.

The chain uses TRBV28 and TRBJ2-6; 11 positions match TRBD2. Germline V lookup: CDR1 MDHEN, CDR2 SYDVKM. After removal of 5 bases from V and 0 bases from J, the junction contained 6 bases not matched to a gene. The CDR3 runs 18 residues. DNA for the CDR3: TGTGCCAGCAGTGGGCTAGCGGGGGGCCTCTCTGGGGCCAACGTCCTGACTTTC. This encodes CASSGLAGGLSGANVLTF. Variable domain in full (rest from reference TRBV28 and TRBJ2-6): DVKVTQSSRYLVKRTGEKVFLECVQDMDHENMFWYRQDPGLGLRLIYFSYDVKMKEKGDIPEGYSVSREKKERFSLILESASTNQTSMYLCASSGLAGGLSGANVLTFGAGSRLTVL.

This chain uses TRBV27 with TRBJ2-3, with D possibly being TRBD1 (5 bases). With 6 bases removed from V and 0 bases from J, the gap between germline ends came to 13 bases. The germline V gene encodes CDR1 MNHEY and CDR2 SMNVEV (reference sequence). The CDR3 totals 15 residues. CDR3 protein: CASSTGPHSTDTQYF. The CDR3 DNA reads TGTGCCAGCAGCACAGGACCCCACAGCACAGATACGCAGTATTTT.

V and J are TRBV6-2 or TRBV6-3 and TRBJ2-1; 11 positions agree with TRBD1. With V trimmed by 5 bases and J by 5 bases, 5 bases remained unmatched. This CDR3 contains 15 residues. The germline gives CDR1 MNHEY, CDR2 SVGEGT. The CDR3 region has the DNA TGTGCCAGCAGTCACCGGGACAGGGGGGACAATGAGCAGTTCTTC. Translating gives CASSHRDRGDNEQFF.

The V gene is TRBV25-1, the J gene TRBJ2-2; D gene unclear. The CDR3 is 13 amino acids. V gave up 5 bases and J gave up 6 bases, with 10 bases separating them. In germline, CDR1 is MGHDK, CDR2 SYGVNS. As DNA, the CDR3 is TGTGCCAGCAGTCTTTCTCGCGCCGGGGAGCTGTTTTTT. It is translated as CASSLSRAGELFF.

The chain links TRBV6-5 to TRBJ1-3; D not resolved. The CDR3 has 15 residues. Between the trimmed V and J ends, which lost 6 bases and 0 bases, there was a span of 12 bases. The germline gives CDR1 MNHEY, CDR2 SVGAGI. CDR3: CASSRGDDSGNTIYF. In DNA form, the CDR3 reads TGTGCCAGCAGCCGGGGAGACGACTCTGGAAACACCATATATTTT.

Worth noting for this clone: Other DNA sequences in this sample translate to the same CDR3. The CDR3 loop is CASSQEGGTNEKLFF. CDR3 DNA sequence: TGTGCCAGCAGCCAAGAAGGGGGAACTAATGAAAAACTGTTTTTT. V and J are TRBV4-2 and TRBJ1-4, with a weak D call TRBD1 (6 bases). V was clipped by 0 bases and J by 1 base, with 6 bases between them. CDR3 size: 15 residues. Germline assignment: CDR1 LGHNA and CDR2 YNFKEQ.